Each of the 26 T cell receptor beta chains below was sequenced from the same sample in a study of response to subunit inactivated influenza vaccine. TCRdb re-analysed the RT-PCR reads in MiXCR, keeping a single row per CDR3 protein. The table includes almost 600,000 distinct CDR3 sequences, approximately 14% detected once. The material was PBMCs from blood, obtained 12 days after vaccination. The receptor set was obtained from a man aged 45 to 65 who received an inactivated influenza vaccine.

This clonotype was recorded many times. This chain joins TRBV28 and TRBJ2-1, with 13 bases that match TRBD2. The trim removed 4 bases at V and 0 bases at J, leaving 3 bases unmatched. Germline loops: CDR1 MDHEN, CDR2 SYDVKM. The length of the CDR3 is 17 residues. DNA of the CDR3: TGTGCCAGCAGTTCTCGGACTAGCGGGGGCTCCTACAATGAGCAGTTCTTC. Translated: CASSSRTSGGSYNEQFF.

This clonotype turned up a few times. J is TRBJ1-2 and V is TRBV6-2 or TRBV6-3; 7 bases align to TRBD1. The germline CDR1 and CDR2 sequences are MNHEY and SVGEGT. V shed 2 bases, J shed 6 bases, and the junction held 3 bases outside the gene matches. CDR3 length equals 13 residues. In DNA form, the CDR3 reads TGTGCCAGCAGTTACGACAGGGCGGATGGCTACACCTTC. It yields the protein CASSYDRADGYTF.

V is TRBV20-1 and J is TRBJ2-1, with 10 bases fitting TRBD2. Per the germline V gene, CDR1 is DFQATT and CDR2 is SNEGSKA (reference sequence). This CDR3 is 17 amino acids long. V lost 0 bases and J lost 3; bases outside the gene matches: 8. CDR3: CSARDRLAGAVYNEQFF. In DNA form, the CDR3 reads TGCAGTGCTAGAGATCGGCTAGCGGGAGCAGTCTACAATGAGCAGTTCTTC.

The chain has TRBV18 and TRBJ2-2, with 10 bases matching TRBD1. In germline, CDR1 is KGHSH, CDR2 LQKENI. CDR3 length: 17 amino acids. V lost 6 bases, J lost 0 bases, and 7 bases stayed unmatched. This chain's CDR3 is CASSTGQGPANTGELFF. CDR3 nucleotides: TGTGCCAGCTCTACGGGACAGGGGCCTGCGAACACCGGGGAGCTGTTTTTT. Drawing the rest from reference TRBV18 and TRBJ2-2, the complete variable domain is NAGVMQNPRHLVRRRGQEARLRCSPMKGHSHVYWYRQLPEEGLKFMVYLQKENIIDESGMPKERFSAEFPKEGPSILRIQQVVRGDSAAYFCASSTGQGPANTGELFFGEGSRLTVL.

This clonotype was observed a few times. The rearrangement joins TRBV15 to TRBJ2-7; D uncertain. CDR1 LNHNV and CDR2 YYDKDF come from the germline V gene (reference sequence). This CDR3 is 13 amino acids long. Trimming removed 5 bases at V and 4 bases at J, with 12 bases between. The CDR3 reads CATSSRVGYEQYF. The DNA for the CDR3 is TGTGCCACCAGCTCCCGGGTAGGTTACGAGCAGTACTTC. The entire variable domain, with the rest obtained from reference TRBV15 and TRBJ2-7, is as follows: DAMVIQNPRYQVTQFGKPVTLSCSQTLNHNVMYWYQQKSSQAPKLLFHYYDKDFNNEADTPDNFQSRRPNTSFCFLDIRSPGLGDTAMYLCATSSRVGYEQYFGPGTRLTVT.

This sequence joins TRBV6-2 or TRBV6-3 and TRBJ2-7; D unclear. CDR1 MNHEY and CDR2 SVGEGT come from the germline V gene. V lost 2 bases to trimming and J lost 3 bases, with 5 bases between them. The length of the CDR3 is 12 residues. In DNA, the CDR3 is TGTGCCAGCAGTTACGGGAACTACGAGCAGTACTTC. Protein sequence: CASSYGNYEQYF.

This clonotype was observed a few times. The chain joins TRBV9 to TRBJ2-2; D may be TRBD2 (5 bases). The CDR3 spans 13 residues. Trimming removed 6 bases from V and 6 bases from J, with 12 bases in between. Per the germline V gene, CDR1 is SGDLS and CDR2 is YYNGEE. The CDR3 spells CASTPRGSGELFF. The CDR3 DNA is TGTGCCAGCACCCCTCGAGGGTCCGGGGAGCTGTTTTTT.

The V and J genes are TRBV9 and TRBJ2-2; D unresolved. The CDR3 runs 13 residues. Looked up from germline, CDR1 is SGDLS and CDR2 is YYNGEE. V lost 10 bases and J lost 4, with 14 bases in between. The CDR3 DNA follows: TGTGCCGGCGGCGCACAATCCACCGGGGAGCTGTTTTTT. Translated, it gives CAGGAQSTGELFF.

The CDR3 DNA follows: TGTGCCAGCAGCCCCCGGGCAGGAGGGGCCAACGTCCTGACTTTC. It is translated as CASSPRAGGANVLTF. The chain combines TRBV6-1 with TRBJ2-6; D not certain. Germline V gene sequence: CDR1 MNHNS, CDR2 SASEGT. V gave up 6 bases and J gave up 4 bases, with 13 bases separating them. CDR3 size: 15 residues.

The V call is TRBV5-1, the J call TRBJ2-3, with D possibly TRBD1 on 6 matching bases. V was trimmed by 3 bases and J by 2 bases, leaving 16 bases between them. Per germline, CDR1 SGHRS and CDR2 YFSETQ. The CDR3 is 16 amino acids. CDR3 sequence: CASSSLDRRHTDTQYF. DNA for the CDR3: TGCGCCAGCAGCTCCCTAGACAGGAGGCACACAGATACGCAGTATTTT.

This clonotype has only a few counts. V and J are TRBV5-1 and TRBJ2-3; maybe TRBD2 (7 bases). Germline CDR1 reads SGHRS; CDR2 reads YFSETQ. CDR3 length equals 16 residues. With 0 bases removed from V and 4 bases from J, the gap between germline ends came to 15 bases. The CDR3 region has the DNA TGCGCCAGCAGCTTGGTGCGGGGGCGCTTTGCAGATACGCAGTATTTT. As protein: CASSLVRGRFADTQYF.

This clonotype was found many times. As DNA, the CDR3 is TGTGCCAGCAGCTTCGGGGGCACAGATACGCAGTATTTT. It translates to CASSFGGTDTQYF. This chain uses TRBV7-2 with TRBJ2-3; maybe TRBD2 (5 bases). Germline-derived CDR1 and CDR2 are SGHTA and FQGNSA. The V gene lost 3 bases and the J gene lost 1 base, with 5 bases spanning the gap. The CDR3 runs 13 residues. Complete variable domain (other parts from reference TRBV7-2 and TRBJ2-3): GAGVSQSPSNKVTEKGKDVELRCDPISGHTALYWYRQSLGQGLEFLIYFQGNSAPDKSGLPSDRFSAERTGGSVSTLTIQRTQQEDSAVYLCASSFGGTDTQYFGPGTRLTVL.

The V and J genes are TRBV18 and TRBJ1-6, with TRBD1 identical over 7 bases. CDR3 length: 14 amino acids. Germline trimming cut 5 bases from V and 7 bases from J; bases unmatched to any gene: 5. Germline CDR1 is KGHSH and CDR2 is LQKENI. CDR3 coding DNA: TGTGCCAGCTCATCCCGGGACAGAAATTCACCCCTCCACTTT. This encodes CASSSRDRNSPLHF.

This sequence joins TRBV5-4 and TRBJ2-1, with D possibly TRBD2 on 6 matching bases. The CDR3 covers 15 residues. Germline CDR1 is SGHNT and CDR2 is YYREEE (reference sequence). With 2 bases removed from V and 2 bases from J, the gap between germline ends came to 11 bases. The CDR3 DNA follows: TGTGCCAGCAGCTTACAAGCGGGCCCCTACAATGAGCAGTTCTTC. Translated, it gives CASSLQAGPYNEQFF.

The rearrangement uses TRBV28 and TRBJ2-3, with D perhaps matching TRBD2 (6 bases). Trimming removed 6 bases at V and 2 bases at J, with 24 bases between. Germline values: CDR1 MDHEN, CDR2 SYDVKM. The CDR3 is 18 amino acids. The CDR3 nucleotides read TGTGCCAGCAGCTTACCACTAGGGGTGGGCGGGGCCACAGATACGCAGTATTTT. Protein: CASSLPLGVGGATDTQYF.

The chain uses TRBV10-3 and TRBJ2-1; 15 positions agree with TRBD2. Losses at the gene ends were 0 bases for V and 7 bases for J; bases not matched to a gene: 1. Germline assignment: CDR1 ENHRY and CDR2 SYGVKD. The CDR3 totals 16 residues. The CDR3 reads CAISESGTSGGNEQFF. The CDR3 DNA reads TGTGCCATCAGTGAGTCCGGGACTAGCGGGGGGAATGAGCAGTTCTTC.

The rearrangement uses TRBV7-9 and TRBJ2-7, with TRBD2 as a possible D gene (5 bases). Germline CDR1 and CDR2: SEHNR and FQNEAQ (reference sequence). The germline V and J ends were trimmed by 4 bases and 3 bases, with 10 bases remaining between them. The length of the CDR3 is 13 residues. CDR3 region: CASSSAGNYEQYF. DNA of the CDR3: TGTGCCAGCAGCTCAGCCGGGAACTACGAGCAGTACTTC.

The chain carries TRBV25-1 and TRBJ2-7; D call uncertain. Looked up from germline, CDR1 is MGHDK and CDR2 is SYGVNS. The CDR3 spans 15 residues. V lost 2 bases, J lost 5 bases, and 16 bases lay in between. The DNA for the CDR3 is TGTGCCAGCAGTGAAGGGTACGGCGGTCTCGACGAGCAGTACTTC. Translation: CASSEGYGGLDEQYF.

V and J are TRBV9 and TRBJ2-2; 11 bases line up with TRBD2. With 5 bases clipped from V and 5 bases from J, the junction kept 2 bases outside the gene matches. Germline lookup yields CDR1 SGDLS and CDR2 YYNGEE. The CDR3 sequence is 14 residues long. This chain's CDR3 is CASRASGRTGELFF. CDR3 sequence (DNA): TGTGCCAGCAGAGCTAGCGGGAGGACCGGGGAGCTGTTTTTT. Full variable domain (missing parts from reference TRBV9 and TRBJ2-2): DSGVTQTPKHLITATGQRVTLRCSPRSGDLSVYWYQQSLDQGLQFLIQYYNGEERAKGNILERFSAQQFPDLHSELNLSSLELGDSALYFCASRASGRTGELFFGEGSRLTVL.

This clonotype was detected a few times. The chain carries TRBV7-9 and TRBJ1-1; no clear D. Germline V CDR1 and CDR2: SEHNR, FQNEAQ (reference sequence). V was cut by 6 bases and J by 3 bases, with 11 bases left in between. This CDR3 is built from 13 residues. DNA for the CDR3: TGTGCCAGCAGGTATGGGGAAGACACTGAAGCTTTCTTT. This gives the protein CASRYGEDTEAFF. Looking up the rest from reference TRBV7-9 and TRBJ1-1 gives the full variable domain: DTGVSQNPRHKITKRGQNVTFRCDPISEHNRLYWYRQTLGQGPEFLTYFQNEAQLEKSRLLSDRFSAERPKGSFSTLEIQRTEQGDSAMYLCASRYGEDTEAFFGQGTRLTVV.

This rearrangement joins TRBV7-2 to TRBJ2-7, with D possibly being TRBD1 (6 bases). This CDR3 is built from 15 residues. Germline V gives CDR1 SGHTA, CDR2 FQGNSA. V lost 1 base, J lost 0 bases, and 10 bases lay in between. CDR3 residues: CASSLERGSSYEQYF. CDR3 bases: TGTGCCAGCAGCTTAGAGAGGGGGAGCTCCTACGAGCAGTACTTC.

The V call is TRBV7-9, the J call TRBJ2-2; D remains ambiguous. V was cut by 5 bases and J by 4 bases, with 11 bases left in between. Germline CDR1 is SEHNR and CDR2 is FQNEAQ (reference sequence). The CDR3 is 14 residues long. The chain's CDR3 is CASSTLETTGELFF. CDR3 coding DNA: TGTGCCAGCAGCACCCTAGAAACCACCGGGGAGCTGTTTTTT.

This clonotype occurred a few times. The CDR3 here is CASSRKDKYQPQHF. CDR3 sequence (DNA): TGTGCCAGCAGCCGAAAGGACAAGTATCAGCCCCAGCATTTT. The chain recombines TRBV6-1 with TRBJ1-5; D is possibly TRBD1 (5 bases). The length of the CDR3 is 14 residues. From germline, CDR1 is MNHNS and CDR2 SASEGT. V was clipped by 6 bases and J by 5 bases, with 14 bases between them.

In its sample, this clonotype was seen a few times. The gene calls are TRBV25-1 and TRBJ1-6; D possibly corresponds to TRBD1 (6 bases). CDR3 length: 13 amino acids. Germline CDR1 MGHDK, CDR2 SYGVNS. V dropped 10 bases and J dropped 6 bases, with 13 bases sitting between them. The CDR3 nucleotides read TGTGCCATTAATCAGGGGAGTAATTCACCCCTCCACTTT. It encodes CAINQGSNSPLHF.

This clonotype was picked up a small number of times. The rearrangement uses TRBV7-2 and TRBJ1-1; D ambiguous. This CDR3 has 12 residues. Germline CDR1 reads SGHTA; CDR2 reads FQGNSA. Deletions cut 1 base from V and 10 bases from J, with 10 bases between. CDR3 nucleotides: TGTGCCAGCAGCTTAGAAGTGGGAGGAGCTTTCTTT. It yields the protein CASSLEVGGAFF.

The chain links TRBV12-3 or TRBV12-4 to TRBJ1-4; 7 bases map to TRBD1. CDR3 length: 16 residues. The V gene end was trimmed by 3 bases and the J gene end by 4 bases; junction bases not matched to a gene: 8. The CDR3 reads CASSLGQLGYNEKLFF. DNA for the CDR3: TGTGCCAGCAGTTTGGGACAGCTTGGTTATAATGAAAAACTGTTTTTT.